One T cell receptor beta chain is described in this entry. The gene names here belong to mouse. With the read ending 4 residues before the CDR3 end, the germline J gene is used to fill in that end. Other DNA sequences in this sample translate to the same CDR3. There are 15 residues in the CDR3. Germline values: CDR1 NSQYPW, CDR2 LRSPGD (reference sequence). Separation of pooled cutaneous lymph node cells was by sorting with CD4, CD8alpha, NKG2D, NKG2ACE and other markers. The data were obtained in a study of CD8+ T cells in alopecia areata. Reverse transcription of extracted RNA yielded cDNA, which provided the sequencing template. The repertoire was sequenced with immunoSEQ multiplex PCR; TCRdb's copy has only in-frame clones and lacks some. There are approximately 280,000 clones in the sample, none observed a single time.

The clonotype was recovered from a C3H/HeJ mouse with alopecia areata. MHC haplotype of the mouse line: H2-k. The sequencing sample was made of CD4+ T cells sorted from a lymph node. This chain links TRBV1 with TRBJ2-1; 8 bases fit TRBD1. CDR3 loop: CTCSAPQGAGAEQFF. The covered CDR3 bases are TGCACCTGCAGTGCTCCCCAGGGGGCGGGGGCT.